The present T cell receptor (beta chain) was sequenced within a study of shared clonotypes between healthy human individuals. Whole-study findings and limits: Tissue TCR repertoires likely differ from these blood-only repertoires.

CDR1 and CDR2 from the germline V gene are MNHEY and SVGAGI. Trimming cost V 7 bases and J 0 bases, with 12 bases left between them. CDR3 length equals 14 residues. TCRdb's copy holds only in-frame clones and misses some; the assay was immunoSEQ multiplex PCR. The repertoire holds about 1.1 million clones, with approximately 75% as singletons. Healthy and HIV-negative, the adult donors had no recent acute infections or vaccinations. This clone was seen more than once but under ten times. The antigen is undetermined. V and J are TRBV6-5 and TRBJ1-1; D is possibly TRBD1 (6 bases). Sequencing was done on a sample of memory CD4+ T cells from PBMCs. Subset given: CD45RA-negative fraction. The source is a man aged 18 to 35 in good health. Some clones in this sample may be carry-over from other donors' samples. Written as DNA, the CDR3 is TGTGCCAGCAAGCGGGGACACCTGAACACTGAAGCTTTCTTT. It is translated as CASKRGHLNTEAFF.